This T cell receptor beta chain was captured in a study of blood T cells in healthy people across ages. For the second PCR, which ran for roughly 6 to 12 cycles, a sample-barcoded 5' primer and a J-beta primer mix were used. TCRdb re-called the 5' RACE reads through MiXCR, storing one row per CDR3 protein. This table holds over a million distinct CDR3 sequences, 42% found once. Germline assignment: CDR1 SGHKS and CDR2 YYEKEE (reference sequence). The V and J ends lost 0 bases and 5 bases respectively, with 15 bases between them. The CDR3 loop spans 16 amino acids. The specimen was blood. This sequence joins TRBV5-5 and TRBJ2-1, with a possible D match to TRBD2 (5 bases). This clonotype originated in a woman between 18 and 30 years old in good health. The CDR3 is CASSLGTPGWNNEQFF. The CDR3 nucleotides read TGTGCCAGCAGCTTGGGGACTCCGGGGTGGAACAATGAGCAGTTCTTC.